This record concerns one TCR beta chain sequence. The antigen remains undetermined. These data originate in a study of beta chain features in type 1 diabetes. Losses at the gene ends were 6 bases for V and 9 bases for J; bases not matched to a gene: 5. Germline V gene lookup returns CDR1 LNHDA and CDR2 SQIVND (reference sequence). The CDR3 covers 12 residues. Every isolated RNA sample was fully reverse transcribed, so sequencing captured expressed TCRB transcripts. Clones were read by immunoSEQ multiplex PCR, and TCRdb kept only the in-frame ones, dropping some. This sample has roughly 340,000 clones; about 13% occur once, and the top ten carry roughly 0.015%. Study observations and caveats: Within each of all four CD4+ subsets, Type 1 diabetes patients had TCRB CDR3s that were moderately but significantly shorter.

The authors took one heparinised blood draw, averaging approximately 120 mL, from each donor. The receptor was isolated from a woman younger than 35 with type 1 diabetes. The chain is built from TRBV19 and TRBJ2-4; TRBD1 matches 7 bases. The sequenced material came from naive CD4+ T cells from blood. The CDR3 protein is CASSIDRAIQYF. In nucleotides, the CDR3 is TGTGCCAGTAGCATCGACAGGGCCATTCAGTACTTC. The full variable domain, in which reference TRBV19 and TRBJ2-4 provide the parts outside the CDR3, is DGGITQSPKYLFRKEGQNVTLSCEQNLNHDAMYWYRQDPGQGLRLIYYSQIVNDFQKGDIAEGYSVSREKKESFPLTVTSAQKNPTAFYLCASSIDRAIQYFGAGTRLSVL.